This is a list of T cell receptor beta chains from one sample in a study of beta chain features in type 1 diabetes. Sequencing used immunoSEQ multiplex PCR; TCRdb keeps in-frame clones, though not all of them. Here the sample spans fewer than 650,000 clones, around a sixth being singletons. Input material: naive CD4+ T cells from blood. The receptors derive from a young man in good health. CDR3s leave out the opening cysteine and the closing phenylalanine or tryptophan. A D gene is named only where the DNA matches it firmly.

v_gene	d_gene	j_gene	CDR3aa
TRBV7-2	-	TRBJ1-1	ASSPARGGGTEAF
TRBV28	TRBD1	TRBJ1-5	ASRPGQGGQPQH
TRBV7-9	TRBD2	TRBJ2-3	ASSSPGRAPDTQY
TRBV14	-	TRBJ1-2	ASSQDGRPNRGYT
TRBV28	-	TRBJ1-1	ASPPGLNTEAF
TRBV7-3	-	TRBJ2-5	ASSLRPLETQY
TRBV5-1	-	TRBJ2-5	ASSFTRRETQY
TRBV28	-	TRBJ2-7	ASRGFRGSYEQY
TRBV30	-	TRBJ1-6	AWNSGTDNSPLH
TRBV5-1	TRBD1	TRBJ2-7	ASSPRDSSYEQY
TRBV6-5	-	TRBJ2-7	ASRKAGAPYEQY
TRBV4-3	TRBD1	TRBJ2-7	ASSIEGGAGYEQY
TRBV7-9	-	TRBJ2-4	ASSLLRGGAKNIQY
TRBV11-1	-	TRBJ2-2	ASSLDPVRGGELF
TRBV5-1	-	TRBJ1-1	ASSLWGMNTEAF
TRBV6-4	-	TRBJ2-1	ASSAEGGSYNEQF
TRBV25-1	-	TRBJ1-3	ASSDRTGYGNTIY